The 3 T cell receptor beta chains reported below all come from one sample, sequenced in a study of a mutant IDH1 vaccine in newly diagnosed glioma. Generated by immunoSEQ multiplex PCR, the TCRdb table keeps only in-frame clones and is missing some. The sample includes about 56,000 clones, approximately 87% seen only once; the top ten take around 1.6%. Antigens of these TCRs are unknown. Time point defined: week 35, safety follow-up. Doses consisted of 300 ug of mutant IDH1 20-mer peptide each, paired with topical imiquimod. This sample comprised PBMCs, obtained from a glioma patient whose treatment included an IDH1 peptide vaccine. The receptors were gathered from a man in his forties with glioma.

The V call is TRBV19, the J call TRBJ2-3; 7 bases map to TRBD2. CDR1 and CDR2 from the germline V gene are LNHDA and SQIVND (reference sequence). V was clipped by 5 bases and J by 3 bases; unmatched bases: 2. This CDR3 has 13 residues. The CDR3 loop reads CASSHGRTDTQYF. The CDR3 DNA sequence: TGTGCCAGTAGTCACGGGAGGACAGATACGCAGTATTTT.

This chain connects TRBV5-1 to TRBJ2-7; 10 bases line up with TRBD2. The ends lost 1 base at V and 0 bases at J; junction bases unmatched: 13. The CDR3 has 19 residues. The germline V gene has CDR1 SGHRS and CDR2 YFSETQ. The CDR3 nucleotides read TGCGCCAGCAGCTTGAGAATGGTAGCGGGAGGTTTAAGCTCCTACGAGCAGTACTTC. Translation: CASSLRMVAGGLSSYEQYF.

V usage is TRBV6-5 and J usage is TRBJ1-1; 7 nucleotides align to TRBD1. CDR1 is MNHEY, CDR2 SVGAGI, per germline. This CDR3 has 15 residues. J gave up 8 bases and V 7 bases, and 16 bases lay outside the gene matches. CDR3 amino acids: CASNIMMTGLGEAFF. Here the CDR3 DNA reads TGTGCCAGCAACATAATGATGACAGGGCTGGGGGAAGCTTTCTTT.